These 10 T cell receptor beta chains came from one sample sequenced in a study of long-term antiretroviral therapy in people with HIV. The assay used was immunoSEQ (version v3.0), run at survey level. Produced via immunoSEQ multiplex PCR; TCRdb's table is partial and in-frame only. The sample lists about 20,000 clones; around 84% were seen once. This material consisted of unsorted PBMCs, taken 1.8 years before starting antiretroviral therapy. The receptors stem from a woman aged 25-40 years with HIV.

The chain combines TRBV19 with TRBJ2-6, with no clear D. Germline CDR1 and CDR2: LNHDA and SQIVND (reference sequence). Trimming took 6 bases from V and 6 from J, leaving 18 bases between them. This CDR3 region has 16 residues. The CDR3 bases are TGTGCCAGTAGGAAAAACCGCAACCGGGCGGCCAACGTCCTGACTTTC. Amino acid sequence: CASRKNRNRAANVLTF.

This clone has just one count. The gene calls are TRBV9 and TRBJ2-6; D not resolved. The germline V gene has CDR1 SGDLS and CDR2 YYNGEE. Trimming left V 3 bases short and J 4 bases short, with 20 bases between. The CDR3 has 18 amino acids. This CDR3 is CASSAERGRTFGANVLTF. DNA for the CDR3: TGTGCCAGCAGCGCCGAGAGAGGACGGACCTTCGGGGCCAACGTCCTGACTTTC.

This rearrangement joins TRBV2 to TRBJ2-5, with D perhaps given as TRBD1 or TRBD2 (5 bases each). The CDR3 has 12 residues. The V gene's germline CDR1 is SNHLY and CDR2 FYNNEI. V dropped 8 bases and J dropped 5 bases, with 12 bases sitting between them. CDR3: CASEGLGETQYF. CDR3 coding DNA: TGTGCCAGCGAGGGGCTCGGGGAGACCCAGTACTTC.

The DNA for the CDR3 is TGTGCCAGCAGTGAAGGGACTGGTTTCACCGGGGAGCTGTTTTTT. Residues: CASSEGTGFTGELFF. J is TRBJ2-2 and V is TRBV6-4; maybe TRBD2 (6 bases). From germline, CDR1 is MRHNA and CDR2 SNTAGT. V lost 3 bases to trimming and J lost 4 bases, with 12 bases between them. This CDR3 spans 15 amino acids.

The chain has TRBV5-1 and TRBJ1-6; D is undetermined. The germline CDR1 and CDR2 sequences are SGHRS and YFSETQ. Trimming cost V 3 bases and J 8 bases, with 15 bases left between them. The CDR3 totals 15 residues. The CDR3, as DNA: TGCGCCAGCAGCTCCTTGGGCTGGCGGGATTCACCCCTCCACTTT. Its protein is CASSSLGWRDSPLHF.

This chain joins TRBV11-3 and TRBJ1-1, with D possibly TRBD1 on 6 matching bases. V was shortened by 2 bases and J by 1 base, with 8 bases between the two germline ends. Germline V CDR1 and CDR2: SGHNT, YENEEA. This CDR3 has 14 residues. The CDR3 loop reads CASSLQGQNTEAFF. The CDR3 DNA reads TGTGCCAGCAGCTTACAGGGACAGAACACTGAAGCTTTCTTT.

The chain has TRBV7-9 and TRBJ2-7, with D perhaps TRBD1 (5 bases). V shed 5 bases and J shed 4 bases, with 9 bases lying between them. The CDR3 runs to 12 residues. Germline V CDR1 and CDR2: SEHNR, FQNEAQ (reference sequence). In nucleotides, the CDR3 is TGTGCCAGCAGCCAGTCAGGGTACGAGCAGTACGTC. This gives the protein CASSQSGYEQYV.

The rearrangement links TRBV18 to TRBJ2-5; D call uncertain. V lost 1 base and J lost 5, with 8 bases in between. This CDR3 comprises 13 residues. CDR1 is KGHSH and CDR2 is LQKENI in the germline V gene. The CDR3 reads CASSPRMTETQYF. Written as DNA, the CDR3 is TGTGCCAGCTCACCACGCATGACGGAGACCCAGTACTTC.

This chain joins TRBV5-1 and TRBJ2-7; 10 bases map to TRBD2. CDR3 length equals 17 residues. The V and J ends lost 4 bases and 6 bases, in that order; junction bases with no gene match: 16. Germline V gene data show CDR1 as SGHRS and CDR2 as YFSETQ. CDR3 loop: CASSRGGLAGETFEQYF. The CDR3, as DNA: TGCGCCAGCAGCCGGGGGGGCCTAGCGGGGGAAACGTTCGAGCAGTACTTC.

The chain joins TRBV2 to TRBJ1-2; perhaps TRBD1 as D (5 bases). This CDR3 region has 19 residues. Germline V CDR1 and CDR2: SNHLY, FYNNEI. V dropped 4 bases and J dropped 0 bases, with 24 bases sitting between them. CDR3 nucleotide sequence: TGTGCCAGCAGTGCCCGCTACCTATATCACTTGACAGCTAACTATGGCTACACCTTC. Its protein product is CASSARYLYHLTANYGYTF. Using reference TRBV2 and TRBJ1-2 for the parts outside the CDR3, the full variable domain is EPEVTQTPSHQVTQMGQEVILRCVPISNHLYFYWYRQILGQKVEFLVSFYNNEISEKSEIFDDQFSVERPDGSNFTLKIRSTKLEDSAMYFCASSARYLYHLTANYGYTFGSGTRLTVV.